Below, 28 T cell receptor beta chains from the same sample are listed, as sequenced in a study of technical replicates of blood from several donors. Generated by immunoSEQ multiplex PCR, the TCRdb table keeps only in-frame clones and is missing some. The sample lists some 80,000 clones, around 94% occurring once. What was sequenced was T cells isolated from PBMCs. The origin of the receptors is a human donor in good health.

The chain carries TRBV25-1 and TRBJ1-1; D is ambiguous. The CDR3 extends over 11 amino acids. With 6 bases removed from V and 1 base from J, the gap between germline ends came to 3 bases. Germline loops: CDR1 MGHDK, CDR2 SYGVNS. In DNA form, the CDR3 reads TGTGCCAGCAGGCGGAACACTGAAGCTTTCTTT. It is translated as CASRRNTEAFF.

V is TRBV4-3 and J is TRBJ2-7; D gene unclear. V was clipped by 1 base and J by 2 bases, with 15 bases between them. This CDR3 has 16 amino acids. Per the germline V gene, CDR1 is LGHNA and CDR2 is YSLEER. DNA for the CDR3: TGCGCCAGCAGCCAAGGGGCAGGCACAGACGCCTACGAGCAGTACTTC. Translated: CASSQGAGTDAYEQYF.

The chain uses TRBV4-3 and TRBJ2-6; perhaps TRBD1 as D (6 bases). Germline V gives CDR1 LGHNA, CDR2 YSLEER. Trimming removed 2 bases from V and 2 bases from J, with 16 bases in between. The CDR3 has 18 residues. CDR3 loop: CASSQLTGKGTGANVLTF. CDR3 DNA: TGCGCCAGCAGCCAACTAACAGGGAAGGGGACTGGGGCCAACGTCCTGACTTTC.

V gene TRBV25-1 combines with J gene TRBJ2-1; D gene ambiguous. There are 15 residues in the CDR3. V gave up 1 base and J gave up 1 base, with 8 bases separating them. In germline, CDR1 is MGHDK, CDR2 SYGVNS. CDR3 bases: TGTGCCAGCAGTGAATCCTACTTTTCCTACAATGAGCAGTTCTTC. Encoded protein: CASSESYFSYNEQFF.

This clone was picked up one time. The chain couples TRBV6-5 to TRBJ2-3, with D perhaps TRBD2 (6 bases). The V gene lost 4 bases and the J gene lost 4 bases, with 9 bases spanning the gap. This CDR3 is built from 13 residues. CDR1 is MNHEY and CDR2 is SVGAGI in the germline V gene. The CDR3 here is CASSSTSADTQYF. CDR3 bases: TGTGCCAGCAGTTCGACTAGTGCAGATACGCAGTATTTT.

V is TRBV7-8 and J is TRBJ1-2; 9 nucleotides line up with TRBD1. The germline gives CDR1 SGHVS, CDR2 FQNEAQ. The V gene end was trimmed by 1 base and the J gene end by 7 bases; junction bases not matched to a gene: 4. This CDR3 comprises 14 residues. CDR3 nucleotides: TGTGCCAGCAGCTTAGGGGACAGGGCGTTTGGCTACACCTTC. This encodes CASSLGDRAFGYTF.

This rearrangement joins TRBV7-3 to TRBJ2-1; TRBD2 matches 7 bases. The CDR3 is 15 amino acids. Germline values: CDR1 SGHTA, CDR2 FQGTGA. V was clipped by 5 bases and J by 10 bases; unmatched bases: 14. CDR3 loop: CASSLRAAREGEQFF. DNA of the CDR3: TGTGCCAGCAGCCTCAGGGCGGCCAGGGAGGGAGAGCAGTTCTTC.

V is TRBV28 and J is TRBJ2-7, with 9 bases identical to TRBD2. V lost 4 bases to trimming and J lost 2 bases; unmatched junction nucleotides: 9. The CDR3 length is 16 residues. In germline, CDR1 is MDHEN, CDR2 SYDVKM. The CDR3 loop reads CASSSLAGINPYEQYF. The CDR3 bases are TGTGCCAGCAGTTCTCTAGCGGGGATTAATCCCTACGAGCAGTACTTC.

The CDR3 nucleotides read TGTGCCAACACTAGGACCTTTTCGGAAGGCTACACCTTC. Its protein product is CANTRTFSEGYTF. The rearrangement uses TRBV6-6 and TRBJ1-2; D remains ambiguous. The length of the CDR3 is 13 residues. V was pared by 10 bases and J by 8 bases, with 20 bases between. Germline loops: CDR1 MNHNY, CDR2 SVGAGI (reference sequence).

The chain employs TRBV2 and TRBJ1-4; no clear D gene. V lost 4 bases and J lost 6, with 12 bases in between. From germline, CDR1 is SNHLY and CDR2 FYNNEI. There are 14 residues in the CDR3. As DNA, the CDR3 is TGTGCCAGCAGTGCAGGCGAGCCGCATGAAAAACTGTTTTTT. This encodes CASSAGEPHEKLFF.

The chain carries TRBV5-1 and TRBJ1-1; 8 bases agree with TRBD1. The germline V gene encodes CDR1 SGHRS and CDR2 YFSETQ. The length of the CDR3 is 14 residues. Trimming cost V 4 bases and J 1 base; bases outside gene matches: 3. In DNA form, the CDR3 reads TGCGCCAGCAGCCAAGGGACAGGGAACACTGAAGCTTTCTTT. This translates into CASSQGTGNTEAFF.

The rearrangement links TRBV27 to TRBJ2-7; TRBD1 matches at 8 bases. Germline CDR1 and CDR2: MNHEY and SMNVEV (reference sequence). V lost 3 bases to trimming and J lost 1 base; unmatched junction nucleotides: 11. CDR3 size: 17 residues. The DNA for the CDR3 is TGTGCCAGCAGTTTCTCATATGACAGGGGCCTATCCTACGAGCAGTACTTC. This codes for CASSFSYDRGLSYEQYF.

The rearrangement links TRBV30 to TRBJ1-2; D call uncertain. Germline-derived CDR1 and CDR2 are GTSNPN and SVGIG (reference sequence). The CDR3 spans 16 residues. V lost 2 bases to trimming and J lost 3 bases, with 19 bases between them. The CDR3 nucleotides read TGTGCCTGGAGTCTCTCGGGAACCGATCTTCACTATGGCTACACCTTC. Translated, it gives CAWSLSGTDLHYGYTF.

The chain recombines TRBV6-1 with TRBJ1-2; 10 bases map to TRBD1. CDR3 length equals 15 residues. Trimming at V came to 1 base and at J to 3 bases, leaving 2 bases not matched to a gene. CDR1 is MNHNS and CDR2 is SASEGT in the germline V gene. The CDR3 reads CASSEGTGGYYGYTF. The CDR3 DNA sequence: TGTGCCAGCAGTGAAGGGACAGGGGGGTACTATGGCTACACCTTC.

The chain carries TRBV5-4 and TRBJ2-5, with 8 bases lining up with TRBD1. Trimming at V came to 4 bases and at J to 4 bases, leaving 6 bases not matched to a gene. The CDR3 has 14 residues. Germline V lookup: CDR1 SGHNT, CDR2 YYREEE (reference sequence). CDR3 in amino acids: CASSQGQGLETQYF. The DNA of the CDR3 is TGTGCCAGCAGCCAAGGACAGGGTTTAGAGACCCAGTACTTC.

This chain links TRBV5-4 with TRBJ1-6, with a possible D match to TRBD1 (5 bases). Germline CDR1 SGHNT, CDR2 YYREEE (reference sequence). The CDR3 extends over 17 amino acids. Trimming cost V 0 bases and J 14 bases, with 24 bases left between them. For the CDR3, the DNA is TGTGCCAGCAGCTTGGTGTTCCAGGGAAGGAGGGATTCCTCCCTCCACTTT. The encoded protein is CASSLVFQGRRDSSLHF.

The V and J genes are TRBV7-8 and TRBJ2-1; 8 positions match TRBD2. This CDR3 has 14 amino acids. Per germline, CDR1 SGHVS and CDR2 FQNEAQ. Trimming at V came to 4 bases and at J to 6 bases, leaving 5 bases not matched to a gene. This CDR3 reads CASSSSGLSNEQFF. Written as DNA, the CDR3 is TGTGCCAGCAGCTCTAGCGGGCTATCCAATGAGCAGTTCTTC.

The V call is TRBV2, the J call TRBJ1-5, with 8 bases aligning to TRBD1. CDR3 length: 14 amino acids. The V segment lost 6 bases and the J segment 2 bases; nucleotides outside the gene matches: 3. The germline CDR1 and CDR2 sequences are SNHLY and FYNNEI. CDR3 residues: CASSQTGGNQPQHF. DNA of the CDR3: TGTGCCAGCAGCCAGACAGGGGGCAATCAGCCCCAGCATTTT.

Note on this clone: Sequence at one end of the junction differs from germline and may be a read error. The chain uses TRBV2 and TRBJ2-2, with a weak D call TRBD2 (6 bases). This CDR3 is 17 amino acids long. Per the germline V gene, CDR1 is SNHLY and CDR2 is FYNNEI. In DNA form, the CDR3 reads TGTGCCAGCAGTGAAACCTCGGAGGGGAGGAACACCGGGGAGTTGTTTTTT. This codes for CASSETSEGRNTGELFF.

The gene calls are TRBV7-2 and TRBJ2-1, with D possibly TRBD1 on 5 matching bases. Between the trimmed V and J ends, which lost 4 bases and 0 bases, there was a span of 10 bases. Germline V lookup: CDR1 SGHTA, CDR2 FQGNSA. CDR3 length equals 15 residues. The CDR3 loop is CASSSGHPSYNEQFF. Written as DNA, the CDR3 is TGTGCCAGCAGCTCCGGACACCCCTCCTACAATGAGCAGTTCTTC.

This chain connects TRBV10-3 to TRBJ1-2; D is uncertain. The V end was cut by 0 bases, the J end by 1 base, with 6 bases between. The germline V gene encodes CDR1 ENHRY and CDR2 SYGVKD. This CDR3 spans 14 amino acids. The CDR3 nucleotides read TGTGCCATCAGTGAGTCGGGCCTTAACTATGGCTACACCTTC. It codes for CAISESGLNYGYTF.

The rearrangement joins TRBV6-6 to TRBJ1-1; D is ambiguous. Between the trimmed V and J ends, which lost 7 bases and 5 bases, there was a span of 11 bases. The CDR3 covers 12 residues. Germline V gene data show CDR1 as MNHNY and CDR2 as SVGAGI (reference sequence). The CDR3, as DNA: TGTGCCAGCATCTCCACACCGACTGAAGCTTTCTTT. Its protein is CASISTPTEAFF.

A remark on this clone: A read error may produce the germline difference seen at one junction end. The genes are TRBV7-7 and TRBJ2-5; 14 nucleotides line up with TRBD2. CDR1 SSHAT and CDR2 FNYEAQ come from the germline V gene (reference sequence). The CDR3 length is 16 residues. CDR3 nucleotides: TGTGCTAGCAGCCCCGGGACTAGCGGGAGCGAAGAGACCCAGTACTTC. As protein: CASSPGTSGSEETQYF.

This clone turned up a few times. The gene calls are TRBV5-1 and TRBJ2-3; D unresolved. From germline, CDR1 is SGHRS and CDR2 YFSETQ. With 3 bases removed from V and 0 bases from J, the gap between germline ends came to 5 bases. The CDR3 is 13 amino acids. In nucleotides, the CDR3 is TGCGCCAGCAGCTACGGGAGCACAGATACGCAGTATTTT. It translates to CASSYGSTDTQYF.

The chain joins TRBV19 to TRBJ2-2, with 9 bases identical to TRBD1. Trimming at V came to 5 bases and at J to 5 bases, leaving 9 bases not matched to a gene. The germline V gene has CDR1 LNHDA and CDR2 SQIVND (reference sequence). The CDR3 totals 16 residues. The CDR3 region is CASSASGTGLTGELFF. CDR3 DNA sequence: TGTGCCAGTAGTGCCTCCGGGACAGGGTTAACCGGGGAGCTGTTTTTT.

The V and J genes are TRBV5-4 and TRBJ2-3, with TRBD2 matching over 8 bases. The length of the CDR3 is 17 residues. Germline CDR1 is SGHNT and CDR2 is YYREEE (reference sequence). V gave up 0 bases and J gave up 2 bases; unmatched junction bases: 8. This CDR3 reads CASSLGDLSGVTDTQYF. CDR3 bases: TGTGCCAGCAGCTTGGGGGATCTTAGCGGGGTCACAGATACGCAGTATTTT.

The V gene is TRBV27, the J gene TRBJ1-1; 9 bases agree with TRBD1. The V segment lost 5 bases and the J segment 11 bases; nucleotides outside the gene matches: 12. Germline-derived CDR1 and CDR2 are MNHEY and SMNVEV (reference sequence). CDR3 length: 14 amino acids. The DNA for the CDR3 is TGTGCCAGCAGTCACCTGGACAGGGGCGTTAGTGCTTTCTTT. Its protein is CASSHLDRGVSAFF.

This clone was picked up a small number of times. The rearrangement joins TRBV28 to TRBJ1-1; a possible D gene is TRBD1 (6 bases). Germline CDR1 and CDR2: MDHEN and SYDVKM. Trimming cost V 5 bases and J 5 bases, with 12 bases left between them. The CDR3 totals 13 residues. The CDR3 nucleotides are TGTGCCAGCAGTATGCCAGGGGTAACTGAAGCTTTCTTT. It encodes CASSMPGVTEAFF.